Listed below are T cell receptor beta chains from one sample, sequenced in a study of T cells in Graves' hyperthyroidism and ophthalmopathy. From the multiplex PCR reads, TCRdb called clonotypes with MiXCR, one entry per CDR3 protein. Here the sample spans some 500,000 distinct CDR3 sequences, 16% being singletons. The sequencing input was blood. These receptors were obtained from a woman aged 25 to 45 with Graves' ophthalmopathy. CDR3s include the opening cysteine and the closing phenylalanine or tryptophan. Fields, in order: D gene, clone size, V gene, J gene, CDR3 protein, CDR3 DNA. A D gene is named only where the DNA matches it firmly. Some rows have no size entry. The others give once, few or many, or a class for an expanded clone.

>.|few|TRBV28|TRBJ1-2
CASRDGTTAYGYTF
TGTGCCAGCAGGGACGGGACAACCGCGTATGGCTACACCTTC
>TRBD1|many|TRBV12-3/TRBV12-4|TRBJ2-3
CASRQGAPDTQYF
TGTGCCAGCAGGCAGGGGGCGCCGGATACGCAGTATTTT
>.|few|TRBV20-1|TRBJ2-6
CSPGIPGANVLTF
TGCAGTCCCGGAATACCTGGGGCCAACGTCCTGACTTTC
>TRBD1|.|TRBV9|TRBJ2-2
CASSVESGGPGELFF
TGTGCCAGCAGCGTAGAGTCAGGGGGCCCCGGGGAGCTGTTTTTT
>TRBD2|few|TRBV5-4|TRBJ2-3
CASSLGDTSGTDTQYF
TGTGCCAGCAGCTTGGGGGATACTAGCGGGACAGATACGCAGTATTTT
>TRBD2|.|TRBV5-1|TRBJ2-5
CASSLNGGSETQYF
TGCGCCAGCAGCTTGAATGGCGGGAGTGAGACCCAGTACTTC
>.|many|TRBV20-1|TRBJ1-4
CSANDATNEKLFF
TGCAGTGCTAACGATGCAACTAATGAAAAACTGTTTTTT
>TRBD2|few|TRBV19|TRBJ2-1
CASEGLAGDSYNEQFF
TGTGCCAGTGAGGGACTAGCGGGAGATAGCTACAATGAGCAGTTCTTC
>.|many|TRBV28|TRBJ2-3
CAVSAMVPDTQYF
TGTGCAGTCAGCGCCATGGTCCCAGATACGCAGTATTTT
>.|.|TRBV6-1|TRBJ2-2
CASRKLEAEVTGELFF
TGTGCCAGCAGGAAGCTTGAAGCGGAGGTCACCGGGGAGCTGTTTTTT
>.|.|TRBV6-5|TRBJ2-7
CASSYSPLSGTSEQYF
TGTGCCAGCAGTTACAGTCCCCTATCGGGGACGAGCGAGCAGTACTTC
>TRBD1|.|TRBV20-1|TRBJ1-5
CSARPPQGGQPQHF
TGCAGTGCTAGACCCCCCCAGGGGGGTCAGCCCCAGCATTTT
>.|many|TRBV20-1|TRBJ2-3
CSASKEGADTQYF
TGCAGTGCTAGTAAAGAAGGAGCAGATACGCAGTATTTT
>.|many|TRBV30|TRBJ2-3
CAWSEQVITDTQYF
TGTGCCTGGAGTGAACAGGTTATCACAGATACGCAGTATTTT
>.|many|TRBV28|TRBJ2-5
CATSDNPGGQETQYF
TGTGCCACCTCCGACAACCCCGGCGGCCAAGAGACCCAGTACTTC
>.|many|TRBV12-3/TRBV12-4|TRBJ2-1
CASSLRARYNEQFF
TGTGCCAGCAGCCTCCGGGCCAGGTACAATGAGCAGTTCTTC
>.|.|TRBV7-9|TRBJ1-1
CASSENMNTEAFF
TGTGCCAGCAGCGAAAACATGAACACTGAAGCTTTCTTT
>.|few|TRBV20-1|TRBJ2-3
CSARDLFRDGIPKQYF
TGCAGTGCTAGAGATTTATTTAGGGACGGAATACCGAAGCAGTATTTT
>.|many|TRBV2|TRBJ2-3
CASRSMGTQYF
TGTGCCAGCAGAAGCATGGGTACGCAGTATTTT
>.|few|TRBV20-1|TRBJ2-1
CSARDPGAGGNEQFF
TGCAGTGCTAGAGATCCGGGAGCTGGAGGGAATGAGCAGTTCTTC
>TRBD1|few|TRBV6-5|TRBJ2-7
CASSYSWTGQTYEQYF
TGTGCCAGCAGTTACTCGTGGACAGGGCAGACTTACGAGCAGTACTTC
>.|.|TRBV14|TRBJ1-3
CASSQALRYSGNTIYF
TGTGCCAGCAGCCAAGCGCTCCGATACTCTGGAAACACCATATATTTT
>.|.|TRBV28|TRBJ2-1
CAVWREGGHEQFF
TGTGCTGTATGGAGGGAGGGGGGGCATGAGCAGTTCTTC
>.|many|TRBV2|TRBJ2-7
CASTGDSYEQYF
TGTGCCAGCACTGGGGACTCCTACGAGCAGTACTTC
>.|few|TRBV20-1|TRBJ2-1
CSAETYNEQFF
TGCAGTGCTGAAACTTACAATGAGCAGTTCTTC
>TRBD1|.|TRBV13|TRBJ2-5
CASSARIRTGPETQYF
TGTGCCAGCAGCGCCCGAATCAGGACAGGGCCAGAGACCCAGTACTTC
>.|.|TRBV6-2/TRBV6-3|TRBJ2-2
CASSTDNTGELFF
TGTGCCAGTTCGACAGACAACACCGGGGAGCTGTTTTTT
>TRBD2|.|TRBV11-2|TRBJ2-2
CASSWTSGRASAGELFF
TGTGCCAGCAGTTGGACTAGCGGGAGGGCCAGCGCGGGGGAGCTGTTTTTT
>.|few|TRBV7-2|TRBJ2-5
CASSLRAWGTRETQYF
TGTGCCAGCAGCTTACGAGCTTGGGGGACCAGGGAGACCCAGTACTTC
>TRBD2|many|TRBV30|TRBJ2-7
CAWSPGLAGGLPYEQYF
TGTGCCTGGAGTCCAGGACTAGCGGGAGGTTTGCCCTACGAGCAGTACTTC
>TRBD2|many|TRBV29-1|TRBJ2-1
CSVEAGGPYNEQFF
TGCAGCGTTGAAGCGGGAGGGCCCTACAATGAGCAGTTCTTC
>.|many|TRBV28|TRBJ2-5
CASSSSFGIQETQYF
TGTGCCAGCAGCTCCTCGTTTGGAATTCAAGAGACCCAGTACTTC
>.|.|TRBV19|TRBJ2-3
CASSIQVTDTQYF
TGTGCCAGTAGTATCCAGGTCACAGATACGCAGTATTTT
>TRBD1|few|TRBV6-1|TRBJ2-3
CASSKDRGDTQYF
TGTGCCAGCAGTAAAGACAGGGGTGATACGCAGTATTTT
>TRBD1|many|TRBV4-2|TRBJ1-5
CASSPGTGVLPQHF
TGTGCCAGCAGCCCAGGGACAGGGGTTCTGCCCCAGCATTTT
>.|many|TRBV28|TRBJ2-2
CASSFSRRGGTGELFF
TGTGCCAGCAGTTTTAGTCGACGGGGTGGGACCGGGGAGCTGTTTTTT
>TRBD1|.|TRBV5-1|TRBJ2-7
CASSLDGQGAPNEQYF
TGCGCCAGCAGCTTGGATGGACAGGGGGCTCCCAACGAGCAGTACTTC
>TRBD1|.|TRBV29-1|TRBJ2-7
CSVGGTGTGTTLEQYF
TGCAGCGTTGGAGGAACCGGGACAGGGACTACCTTAGAGCAGTACTTC
>TRBD2|many|TRBV28|TRBJ2-1
CASSPLAGSYNEQFF
TGTGCCAGCAGTCCCCTAGCGGGCTCCTACAATGAGCAGTTCTTC
>TRBD2|many|TRBV20-1|TRBJ2-1
CSATRTSGYNEQFF
TGCAGTGCTACTAGGACTAGCGGCTACAATGAGCAGTTCTTC
>TRBD2|many|TRBV28|TRBJ2-5
CASSLGLAGVGMKTQYF
TGTGCCAGCAGTTTAGGACTAGCGGGAGTAGGCATGAAGACCCAGTACTTC
>.|many|TRBV3-1|TRBJ2-3
CASSQEAITDTQYF
TGTGCCAGCAGCCAGGAAGCGATCACAGATACGCAGTATTTT
>.|many|TRBV6-2/TRBV6-3|TRBJ2-7
CARVQTHSYEQYF
TGTGCCAGGGTACAGACACATTCCTACGAGCAGTACTTC
>TRBD2|.|TRBV24-1|TRBJ2-2
CATSALGTPGLAGVNTGELFF
TGTGCCACCAGTGCCTTAGGGACACCCGGACTAGCGGGGGTCAACACCGGGGAGCTGTTTTTT
>.|many|TRBV30|TRBJ1-3
CAWSERGDPGNTIYF
TGTGCCTGGAGCGAGAGAGGGGACCCTGGAAACACCATATATTTT
>.|many|TRBV30|TRBJ2-2
CAWSVPLQGIGTGELFF
TGTGCCTGGAGTGTACCTCTCCAGGGGATAGGCACCGGGGAGCTGTTTTTT
>.|few|TRBV7-9|TRBJ2-5
CASRGGARETQYF
TGTGCCAGCAGGGGGGGGGCACGAGAGACCCAGTACTTC
>TRBD1|few|TRBV7-9|TRBJ2-3
CASSGPRDRGTDTQYF
TGTGCCAGCAGCGGCCCCCGGGACAGAGGCACAGATACGCAGTATTTT
>.|many|TRBV30|TRBJ2-4
CAWSVRGSKNIQYF
TGTGCCTGGAGTGTACGAGGGTCCAAAAACATTCAGTACTTC
>.|.|TRBV7-9|TRBJ2-1
CARGVGGNEQFF
TGTGCCAGAGGAGTAGGCGGCAATGAGCAGTTCTTC
>TRBD2|many|TRBV20-1|TRBJ2-1
CSARDSASGSINEQFF
TGCAGTGCTAGAGATAGCGCTAGCGGGAGTATCAATGAGCAGTTCTTC
>.|.|TRBV29-1|TRBJ1-2
CSVESDPGTQHFNYGYTF
TGCAGCGTTGAATCGGACCCCGGGACACAGCATTTTAACTATGGCTACACCTTC
>.|many|TRBV12-3/TRBV12-4|TRBJ2-7
CASSQTRAYEQYF
TGTGCCAGCAGTCAGACTAGGGCCTACGAGCAGTACTTC
>.|many|TRBV11-2|TRBJ2-7
CASSSAGNGGYEQYF
TGTGCCAGCAGCTCCGCGGGTAACGGAGGTTACGAGCAGTACTTC